Each of the 8 T cell receptor beta chains below was sequenced from the same sample in a study of blood T cell repertoires in COVID-19. The protocol was immunoSEQ multiplex PCR, while the TCRdb copy is restricted to in-frame clones and leaves out a portion. The sample yields roughly 150,000 clones, 84% seen once. Sequencing used PBMCs or T cells enriched from blood (not recorded which). These receptors came from a man aged 50-60 years in a cohort exposed to, infected with or recovered from COVID-19 (not recorded which).

The rearrangement joins TRBV5-1 to TRBJ2-3, with TRBD1 as a possible D gene (5 bases). Germline CDR1 and CDR2: SGHRS and YFSETQ. This CDR3 has 16 amino acids. The ends were cut back, 7 bases at V and 4 bases at J, with 22 bases in the middle. For the CDR3, the DNA is TGCGCCAGCCAGCTTCAATTGGGTGGGGCGTCAGATACGCAGTATTTT. As protein: CASQLQLGGASDTQYF.

This chain joins TRBV2 and TRBJ2-7; 9 bases match TRBD2. Unmatched junction bases numbered 12, after V lost 0 bases and J lost 6 bases. This CDR3 region has 17 residues. Looked up from germline, CDR1 is SNHLY and CDR2 is FYNNEI. CDR3 nucleotides: TGTGCCAGCAGTGAAGCCCCGCCGGGACTAGCAACAGGCGAGCAGTACTTC. It yields the protein CASSEAPPGLATGEQYF.

In this sample, this clone turned up a few times. The chain carries TRBV6-5 and TRBJ1-2; TRBD1 agrees at 7 bases. Germline V lookup: CDR1 MNHEY, CDR2 SVGAGI. With V trimmed by 3 bases and J by 4 bases, 8 bases remained unmatched. This CDR3 is built from 15 residues. CDR3 loop: CASSYRGRPLYGYTF. The CDR3 DNA reads TGTGCCAGCAGTTATAGGGGGCGCCCTCTCTATGGCTACACCTTC.

V usage is TRBV3-1 (or the pseudogene TRBV3-2) and J usage is TRBJ2-2; 9 nucleotides line up with TRBD2. Trimming removed 0 bases from V and 8 bases from J; junction bases left unmatched: 10. The CDR3 totals 17 residues. CDR1 LGHDT and CDR2 YNNKEL come from the germline V gene (reference sequence). For the CDR3, the DNA is TGTGCCAGCAGCCAAGATCTGTCTAGCGGGATAAGGGGGGAGCTGTTTTTT. Its protein is CASSQDLSSGIRGELFF.

This sequence joins TRBV5-8 and TRBJ2-2; 13 bases are shared with TRBD2. In germline, CDR1 is SGHTS, CDR2 YDEGEE. There are 15 residues in the CDR3. Losses at the gene ends were 7 bases for V and 6 bases for J; bases not matched to a gene: 6. The CDR3 is CASVLGTSGAGELFF. The CDR3 DNA reads TGTGCCAGCGTTCTCGGGACTAGCGGGGCCGGGGAGCTGTTTTTT.

The table lists this clone with a count of one. V usage is TRBV19 and J usage is TRBJ2-5, with TRBD1 matching over 8 bases. V lost 5 bases and J lost 5; bases outside the gene matches: 10. Germline V CDR1 and CDR2: LNHDA, SQIVND (reference sequence). There are 15 residues in the CDR3. CDR3 sequence: CASSGDRTKGETQYF. CDR3 nucleotide sequence: TGTGCCAGTAGTGGGGACAGGACCAAGGGGGAGACCCAGTACTTC.

This clone showed up just once. V usage is TRBV9 and J usage is TRBJ2-7; 8 nucleotides match TRBD1. Germline CDR1 SGDLS, CDR2 YYNGEE. The J segment lost 3 bases and the V segment lost 0 bases, leaving 2 bases of the junction unmatched. The CDR3 loop spans 14 amino acids. The CDR3 nucleotides are TGTGCCAGCAGCGTAGCCGGACAGGGCTACGAGCAGTACTTC. Translation: CASSVAGQGYEQYF.

The chain combines TRBV3-1 (or the pseudogene TRBV3-2) with TRBJ2-1, with 7 bases lining up with TRBD2. Germline trimming cut 1 base from V and 4 bases from J; bases unmatched to any gene: 4. There are 15 residues in the CDR3. Germline CDR1 and CDR2: LGHDT and YNNKEL (reference sequence). Here the CDR3 reads CASSQVGGDYNEQFF. In DNA, the CDR3 is TGTGCCAGCAGCCAAGTGGGGGGGGATTACAATGAGCAGTTCTTC.